This TCR beta chain was found in a study of cytomegalovirus exposure and HLA in healthy donors. Study-wide results and caveats: Later, an analysis showed that TCR beta chains associated with HLA were more clonally expanded than others that were equally common.

For this clone: Its antigen remains unidentified.

The CDR3 totals 14 residues. The germline V and J ends were trimmed by 3 bases and 1 base, with 8 bases remaining between them. Germline V gene lookup returns CDR1 SGDLS and CDR2 YYNGEE. The donors were healthy bone marrow donors. Use of 60 Vbeta and 13 Jbeta primers characterized the PCR. Clones were read by immunoSEQ multiplex PCR, and TCRdb kept only the in-frame ones, dropping some. The sample data list 85,000 or so clones. The TCR originated in a woman aged 25 to 39 in good health and CMV-seronegative. Sequencing used PBMCs. The gene calls are TRBV9 and TRBJ1-3; D unresolved. The CDR3 protein is CASSATASGNTIYF. The DNA of the CDR3 is TGTGCCAGCAGCGCTACAGCTTCTGGAAACACCATATATTTT.